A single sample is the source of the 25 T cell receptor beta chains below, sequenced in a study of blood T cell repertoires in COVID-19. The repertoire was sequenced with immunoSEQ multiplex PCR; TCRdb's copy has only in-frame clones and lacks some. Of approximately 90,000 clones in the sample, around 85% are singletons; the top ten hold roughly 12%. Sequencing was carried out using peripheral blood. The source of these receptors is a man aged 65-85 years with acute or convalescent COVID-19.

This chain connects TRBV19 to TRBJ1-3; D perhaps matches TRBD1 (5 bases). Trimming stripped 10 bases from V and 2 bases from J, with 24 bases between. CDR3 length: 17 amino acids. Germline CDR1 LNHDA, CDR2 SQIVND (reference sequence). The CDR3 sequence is CATTTGTGLGTGNTIYF. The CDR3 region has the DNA TGTGCCACCACTACCGGGACTGGCCTCGGAACTGGAAACACCATATATTTT.

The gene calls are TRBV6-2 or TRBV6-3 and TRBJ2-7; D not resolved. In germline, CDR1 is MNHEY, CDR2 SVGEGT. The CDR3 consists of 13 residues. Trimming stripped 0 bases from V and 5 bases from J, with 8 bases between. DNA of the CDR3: TGTGCCAGCAGTTACTCACCCGGTAACGAGCAGTACGTC. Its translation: CASSYSPGNEQYV.

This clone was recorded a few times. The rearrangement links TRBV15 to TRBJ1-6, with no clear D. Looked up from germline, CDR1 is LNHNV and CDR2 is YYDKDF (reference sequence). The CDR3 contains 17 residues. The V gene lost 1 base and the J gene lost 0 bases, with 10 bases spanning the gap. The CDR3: CATSRVAASSYNSPLHF. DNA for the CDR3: TGTGCCACCAGCAGAGTAGCGGCGAGCTCCTATAATTCACCCCTCCACTTT.

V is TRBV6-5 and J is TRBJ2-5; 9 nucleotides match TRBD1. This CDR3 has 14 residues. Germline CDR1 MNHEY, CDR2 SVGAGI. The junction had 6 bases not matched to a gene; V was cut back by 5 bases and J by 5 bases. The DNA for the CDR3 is TGTGCCAGCAGTCCCGGGACAGGGACGGAGACCCAGTACTTC. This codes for CASSPGTGTETQYF.

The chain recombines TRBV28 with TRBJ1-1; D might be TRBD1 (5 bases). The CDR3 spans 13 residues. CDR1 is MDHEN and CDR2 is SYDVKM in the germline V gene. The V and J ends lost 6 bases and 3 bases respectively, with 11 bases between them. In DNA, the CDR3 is TGTGCCAGCAGACAGGTCTTGGACACTGAAGCTTTCTTT. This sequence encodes CASRQVLDTEAFF.

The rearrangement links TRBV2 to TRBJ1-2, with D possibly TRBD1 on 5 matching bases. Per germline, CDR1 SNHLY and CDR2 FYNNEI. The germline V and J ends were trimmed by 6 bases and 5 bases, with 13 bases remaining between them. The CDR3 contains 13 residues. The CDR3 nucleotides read TGTGCCAGCAGGATACAGGCAAAGTATGGCTACACCTTC. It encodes CASRIQAKYGYTF.

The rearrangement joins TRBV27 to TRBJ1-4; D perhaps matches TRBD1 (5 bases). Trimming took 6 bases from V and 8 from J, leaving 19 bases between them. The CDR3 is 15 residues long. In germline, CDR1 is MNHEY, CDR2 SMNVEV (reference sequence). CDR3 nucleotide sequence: TGTGCCAGCAGCCCGCTAGACAGATCTGCGGAAAAACTGTTTTTT. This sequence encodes CASSPLDRSAEKLFF.

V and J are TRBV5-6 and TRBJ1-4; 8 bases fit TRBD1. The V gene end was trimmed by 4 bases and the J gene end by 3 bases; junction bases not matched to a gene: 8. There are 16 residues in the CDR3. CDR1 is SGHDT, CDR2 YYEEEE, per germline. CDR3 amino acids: CASSLGQGIPNEKLFF. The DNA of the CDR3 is TGTGCCAGCAGCCTCGGACAGGGTATACCTAATGAAAAACTGTTTTTT.

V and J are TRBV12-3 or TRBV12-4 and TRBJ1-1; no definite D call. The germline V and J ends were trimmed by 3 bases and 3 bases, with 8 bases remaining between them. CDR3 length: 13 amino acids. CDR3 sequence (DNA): TGTGCCAGCAGTTTCGGAGGGTACACTGAAGCTTTCTTT. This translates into CASSFGGYTEAFF.

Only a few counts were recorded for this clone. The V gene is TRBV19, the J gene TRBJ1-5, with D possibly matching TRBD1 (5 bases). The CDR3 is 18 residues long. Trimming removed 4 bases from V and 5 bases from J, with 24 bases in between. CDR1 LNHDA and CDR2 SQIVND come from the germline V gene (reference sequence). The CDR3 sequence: CASSTMRPTTVSHQPQHF. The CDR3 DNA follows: TGTGCCAGTAGTACTATGAGACCGACGACAGTTTCACATCAGCCCCAGCATTTT.

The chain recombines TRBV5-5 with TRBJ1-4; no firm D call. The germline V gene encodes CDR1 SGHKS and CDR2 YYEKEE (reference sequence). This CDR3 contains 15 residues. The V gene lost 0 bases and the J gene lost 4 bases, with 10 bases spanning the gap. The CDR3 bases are TGTGCCAGCAGCTTGGCACCCCAGATTAATGAAAAACTGTTTTTT. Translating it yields CASSLAPQINEKLFF. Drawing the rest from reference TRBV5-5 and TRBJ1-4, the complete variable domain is DAGVTQSPTHLIKTRGQQVTLRCSPISGHKSVSWYQQVLGQGPQFIFQYYEKEERGRGNFPDRFSARQFPNYSSELNVNALLLGDSALYLCASSLAPQINEKLFFGSGTQLSVL.

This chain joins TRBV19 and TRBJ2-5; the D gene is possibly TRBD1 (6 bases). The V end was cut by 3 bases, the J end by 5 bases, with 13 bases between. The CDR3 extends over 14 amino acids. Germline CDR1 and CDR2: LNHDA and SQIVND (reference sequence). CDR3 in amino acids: CASSIGGHGETQYF. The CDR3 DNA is TGTGCCAGTAGTATTGGGGGCCATGGGGAGACCCAGTACTTC.

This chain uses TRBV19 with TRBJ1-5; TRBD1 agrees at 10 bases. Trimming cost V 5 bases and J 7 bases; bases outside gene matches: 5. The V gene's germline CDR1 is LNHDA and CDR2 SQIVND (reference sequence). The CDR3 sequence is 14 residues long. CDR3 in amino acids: CASSFLTGGQPQHF. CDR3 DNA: TGTGCCAGTAGTTTCTTGACAGGGGGCCAGCCCCAGCATTTT.

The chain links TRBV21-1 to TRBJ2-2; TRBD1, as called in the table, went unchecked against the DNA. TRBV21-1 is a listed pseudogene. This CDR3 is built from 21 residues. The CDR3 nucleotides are TGTGCCAGCAGCAAAGTAGATAATTCCGGGACAGGGGGGTTGATAGTCGGGGAGCTGTTTTTT. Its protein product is CASSKVDNSGTGGLIVGELFF.

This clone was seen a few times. CDR3 DNA: TGTGCCAGTAGTACCCTTAGCGGGGCCGAGCAGTTCTTC. Amino acid sequence: CASSTLSGAEQFF. This chain connects TRBV19 to TRBJ2-1; 8 positions match TRBD2. CDR3 size: 13 residues. V was pared by 4 bases and J by 10 bases, with 6 bases of the junction left unmatched. Germline loops: CDR1 LNHDA, CDR2 SQIVND (reference sequence). The variable domain in full, with the rest retrieved from reference TRBV19 and TRBJ2-1, is DGGITQSPKYLFRKEGQNVTLSCEQNLNHDAMYWYRQDPGQGLRLIYYSQIVNDFQKGDIAEGYSVSREKKESFPLTVTSAQKNPTAFYLCASSTLSGAEQFFGPGTRLTVL.

CDR3 DNA sequence: TGTGCCAGCCGAGGTGATCTAATAACAGATACGCAGTATTTT. The encoded protein is CASRGDLITDTQYF. The genes are TRBV3-1 (or the pseudogene TRBV3-2) and TRBJ2-3; D is unclear. Germline V gene lookup returns CDR1 LGHDT and CDR2 YNNKEL (reference sequence). The ends were cut back, 8 bases at V and 3 bases at J, with 15 bases in the middle. CDR3 length: 14 residues.

This chain's CDR3 is CSVETGGGDNEQFF. CDR3 bases: TGCAGCGTTGAAACCGGCGGGGGTGACAATGAGCAGTTCTTC. The J gene is TRBJ2-1, the V gene TRBV29-1; 7 bases map to TRBD2. Germline V gene data show CDR1 as SQVTM and CDR2 as ANQGSEA. Trimming cost V 2 bases and J 5 bases; bases outside gene matches: 6. The CDR3 totals 14 residues.

In nucleotides, the CDR3 is TGTGCCAGCAGCCACCTAACAGGGGGCGGTGAGACCCAGTACTTC. Translated, it gives CASSHLTGGGETQYF. J is TRBJ2-5 and V is TRBV3-1 (or the pseudogene TRBV3-2); TRBD1 matches at 9 bases. Germline V gives CDR1 LGHDT, CDR2 YNNKEL (reference sequence). The CDR3 loop spans 15 amino acids. The V gene end was trimmed by 3 bases and the J gene end by 5 bases; junction bases not matched to a gene: 7.

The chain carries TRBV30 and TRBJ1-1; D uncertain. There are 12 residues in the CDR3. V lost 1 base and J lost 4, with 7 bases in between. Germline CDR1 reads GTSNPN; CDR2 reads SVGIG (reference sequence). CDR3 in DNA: TGTGCCTGGAGTGCCGTGAGCACTGAAGCTTTCTTT. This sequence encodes CAWSAVSTEAFF.

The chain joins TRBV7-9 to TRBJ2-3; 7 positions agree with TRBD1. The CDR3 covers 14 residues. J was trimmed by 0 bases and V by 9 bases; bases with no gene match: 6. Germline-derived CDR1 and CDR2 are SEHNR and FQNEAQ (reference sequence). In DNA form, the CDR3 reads TGTGCCAGTACTCGGACAGGTAGCACAGATACGCAGTATTTT. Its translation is CASTRTGSTDTQYF.

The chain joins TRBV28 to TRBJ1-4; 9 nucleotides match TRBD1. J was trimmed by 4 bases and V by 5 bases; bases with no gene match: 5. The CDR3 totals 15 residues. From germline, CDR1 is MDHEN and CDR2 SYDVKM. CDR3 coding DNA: TGTGCCAGCAGTCCCGGGACAGGGAGTAATGAAAAACTGTTTTTT. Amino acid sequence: CASSPGTGSNEKLFF. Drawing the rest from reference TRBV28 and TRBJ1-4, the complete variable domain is DVKVTQSSRYLVKRTGEKVFLECVQDMDHENMFWYRQDPGLGLRLIYFSYDVKMKEKGDIPEGYSVSREKKERFSLILESASTNQTSMYLCASSPGTGSNEKLFFGSGTQLSVL.

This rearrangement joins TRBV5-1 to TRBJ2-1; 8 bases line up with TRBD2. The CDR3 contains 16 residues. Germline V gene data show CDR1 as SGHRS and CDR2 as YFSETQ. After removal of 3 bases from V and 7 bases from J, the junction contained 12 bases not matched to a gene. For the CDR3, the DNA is TGCGCCAGCAGCTACCCACGCGCGGGGGGCCTAAATGAGCAGTTCTTC. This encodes CASSYPRAGGLNEQFF. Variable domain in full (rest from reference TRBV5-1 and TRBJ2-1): KAGVTQTPRYLIKTRGQQVTLSCSPISGHRSVSWYQQTPGQGLQFLFEYFSETQRNKGNFPGRFSGRQFSNSRSEMNVSTLELGDSALYLCASSYPRAGGLNEQFFGPGTRLTVL.

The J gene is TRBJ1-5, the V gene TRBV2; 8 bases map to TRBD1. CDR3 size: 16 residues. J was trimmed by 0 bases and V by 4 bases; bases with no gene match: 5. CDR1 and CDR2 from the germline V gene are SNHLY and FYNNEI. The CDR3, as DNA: TGTGCCAGCAGTGGACAGGGGCGCAGTAGCAATCAGCCCCAGCATTTT. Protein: CASSGQGRSSNQPQHF.

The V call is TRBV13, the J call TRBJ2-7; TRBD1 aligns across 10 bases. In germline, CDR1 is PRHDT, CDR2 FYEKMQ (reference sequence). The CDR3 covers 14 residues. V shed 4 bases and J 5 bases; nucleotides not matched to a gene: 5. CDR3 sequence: CASSWGTGAHEQYF. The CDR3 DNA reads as TGTGCCAGCAGCTGGGGGACAGGGGCCCACGAGCAGTACTTC.

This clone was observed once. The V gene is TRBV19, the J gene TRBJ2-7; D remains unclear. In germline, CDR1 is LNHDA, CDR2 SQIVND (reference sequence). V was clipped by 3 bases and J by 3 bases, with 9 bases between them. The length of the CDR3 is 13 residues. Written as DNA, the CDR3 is TGTGCCAGTAGTATGGAACAGAGCTACGAGCAGTACTTC. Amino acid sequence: CASSMEQSYEQYF.